This is a list of T cell receptor beta chains from one sample in a study of T cells after posttransplantation cyclophosphamide. Using immunoSEQ multiplex PCR, the repertoire was profiled, and TCRdb retains in-frame clones only, with some absent. The repertoire yields several thousand clones, none seen only once; the top ten contain more than 15%. Sequenced here: PBMCs, sampled after allogeneic stem cell transplant with posttransplant cyclophosphamide. The source of these receptors is a female patient aged 30 to 45 who received an allogeneic stem cell transplant from an unrelated donor, was CMV-positive, and had acute and chronic GVHD. Some T cells may be supplied by the graft donor. CDR3s include the opening cysteine and the closing phenylalanine or tryptophan. Each record gives: CDR3 DNA, CDR3 protein, V gene, clone size, D gene, J gene. A D gene is named only where the DNA matches it firmly. Clone size is stated in some rows and not others, as once, few, many or a class when expanded.

CDR3nt: TGTGCCAGCAGCGTATTCGAGGGAGCACACACAGATACGCAGTATTTT
CDR3aa: CASSVFEGAHTDTQYF
v_gene: TRBV9
abundance: NA
d_gene: NA
j_gene: TRBJ2-3

CDR3nt: TGCAGCGTGGAAGGGGCCCAAGAGACCCAGTACTTC
CDR3aa: CSVEGAQETQYF
v_gene: TRBV29-1
abundance: many
d_gene: NA
j_gene: TRBJ2-5

CDR3nt: TGTGCCAGCAATAGGGTGGGAGAAGCGGGAGTCAATGAGCAGTTCTTC
CDR3aa: CASNRVGEAGVNEQFF
v_gene: TRBV27
abundance: many
d_gene: TRBD2
j_gene: TRBJ2-1

CDR3nt: TGTGCCAGCAGTTTATTTAGTATCACCGGGGAGCTGTTTTTT
CDR3aa: CASSLFSITGELFF
v_gene: TRBV27
abundance: many
d_gene: NA
j_gene: TRBJ2-2

CDR3nt: TGTGCCAGCAGCGTTCGACAGGACCTCTGGTGGGCCAACGTCCTGACTTTC
CDR3aa: CASSVRQDLWWANVLTF
v_gene: TRBV9
abundance: many
d_gene: NA
j_gene: TRBJ2-6

CDR3nt: TGTGCCAGCAGCGGGCAGGGAATTGGAGCTTTCTTT
CDR3aa: CASSGQGIGAFF
v_gene: TRBV7-9
abundance: many
d_gene: NA
j_gene: TRBJ1-1

CDR3nt: TGTGCCAGCAGCTTAACGGGTCAGGGTACGGAGCCCCAGCATTTT
CDR3aa: CASSLTGQGTEPQHF
v_gene: TRBV7-3
abundance: many
d_gene: NA
j_gene: TRBJ1-5

CDR3nt: TGTGCCAGCAGTTGGGTATCCGGACAGGTGAACACTGAAGCTTTCTTT
CDR3aa: CASSWVSGQVNTEAFF
v_gene: TRBV11-2
abundance: medium-sized
d_gene: TRBD1
j_gene: TRBJ1-1

CDR3nt: TGTGCCAGCAGCCCCCACCAGGGCTACGAGCAGTACTTC
CDR3aa: CASSPHQGYEQYF
v_gene: TRBV11-2
abundance: many
d_gene: NA
j_gene: TRBJ2-7

CDR3nt: TGTGCCAGCAGCGTAGCTGACAGGCCAACCTACGAGCAGTACTTC
CDR3aa: CASSVADRPTYEQYF
v_gene: TRBV9
abundance: many
d_gene: NA
j_gene: TRBJ2-7

CDR3nt: TGTGCCAGCAGTGAAGGACAGGGGATAGGAAACACCATATATTTT
CDR3aa: CASSEGQGIGNTIYF
v_gene: TRBV2
abundance: medium-sized
d_gene: TRBD1
j_gene: TRBJ1-3

CDR3nt: TGTGCCTGGAAACGGGCTGACAGGGATGGATCACCCCTCCACTTT
CDR3aa: CAWKRADRDGSPLHF
v_gene: TRBV30
abundance: NA
d_gene: TRBD1
j_gene: TRBJ1-6

CDR3nt: TGTGCCAGCAGCTCGGACAGGGGGCGCGCAGATACGCAGTATTTT
CDR3aa: CASSSDRGRADTQYF
v_gene: TRBV5-4
abundance: many
d_gene: TRBD1
j_gene: TRBJ2-3

CDR3nt: TGCGCCAGCAGCCCGAAAGACAGGGGAAGATTTAGAGTCAATGAGCAGTTCTTC
CDR3aa: CASSPKDRGRFRVNEQFF
v_gene: TRBV4-1
abundance: many
d_gene: TRBD1
j_gene: TRBJ2-1

CDR3nt: TGTGCCAGCAGCCGAGGAATGGTCTATGGCTACACCTTC
CDR3aa: CASSRGMVYGYTF
v_gene: TRBV7-9
abundance: many
d_gene: NA
j_gene: TRBJ1-2

CDR3nt: TGTGCCAGCAGGGGGGGGACAGGGGATGAAAAACTGTTTTTT
CDR3aa: CASRGGTGDEKLFF
v_gene: TRBV25-1
abundance: many
d_gene: TRBD1
j_gene: TRBJ1-4

CDR3nt: TGTGCCAGCAGTCGTATCACCGGGACTAGCGGGGATACGCAGTATTTT
CDR3aa: CASSRITGTSGDTQYF
v_gene: TRBV2
abundance: many
d_gene: TRBD2
j_gene: TRBJ2-3

CDR3nt: TGTGCCAGCAGTTTATATAGGGGTTCACCCCTCCACTTT
CDR3aa: CASSLYRGSPLHF
v_gene: TRBV27
abundance: many
d_gene: NA
j_gene: TRBJ1-6

CDR3nt: TGTGCCAGCAGCTCTGACAACTACAATGAGCAGTTCTTC
CDR3aa: CASSSDNYNEQFF
v_gene: TRBV7-3
abundance: many
d_gene: NA
j_gene: TRBJ2-1

CDR3nt: TGCGCCAGCAGCTTGGAGGTCGGGACTGAAGCTTTCTTT
CDR3aa: CASSLEVGTEAFF
v_gene: TRBV5-1
abundance: many
d_gene: NA
j_gene: TRBJ1-1

CDR3nt: TGCGCCAGCAGCCGGACAGTCCTCAACACCTACGAGCAGTACTTC
CDR3aa: CASSRTVLNTYEQYF
v_gene: TRBV4-3
abundance: many
d_gene: NA
j_gene: TRBJ2-7

CDR3nt: TGTGCCAGCAGTGAAGGAGGGCCGACCCTCTACGAGCAGTACTTC
CDR3aa: CASSEGGPTLYEQYF
v_gene: TRBV2
abundance: many
d_gene: NA
j_gene: TRBJ2-7

CDR3nt: TGCAGCGTTGGAACAGGTATCGGTGACTACGAGCAGTACTTC
CDR3aa: CSVGTGIGDYEQYF
v_gene: TRBV29-1
abundance: many
d_gene: NA
j_gene: TRBJ2-7

CDR3nt: TGTGCCAGCTCACCATTGAGGGAGGGTATGGATGAGCAGTTCTTC
CDR3aa: CASSPLREGMDEQFF
v_gene: TRBV18
abundance: many
d_gene: TRBD2
j_gene: TRBJ2-1

CDR3nt: TGTGCCAGCAGCTTAAGTGGCCTTGAAGCTTTCTTT
CDR3aa: CASSLSGLEAFF
v_gene: TRBV11-1
abundance: medium-sized
d_gene: NA
j_gene: TRBJ1-1

CDR3nt: TGTGCCAGCTCCCTCGGCGGGAGAGGAGATGAGCAGTTCTTC
CDR3aa: CASSLGGRGDEQFF
v_gene: TRBV18
abundance: many
d_gene: TRBD2
j_gene: TRBJ2-1

CDR3nt: TGTGCCAGCAGTGGAGGTACAGGGTCCTACAATGAGCAGTTCTTC
CDR3aa: CASSGGTGSYNEQFF
v_gene: TRBV2
abundance: many
d_gene: NA
j_gene: TRBJ2-1

CDR3nt: TGTGCCGGCAGTGAAGACTTCAACAATGAGCAGTTCTTC
CDR3aa: CAGSEDFNNEQFF
v_gene: TRBV2
abundance: few
d_gene: NA
j_gene: TRBJ2-1

CDR3nt: TGTGCCTGGAGTGGGACTATTCTTTCTCACCAGTTCTTC
CDR3aa: CAWSGTILSHQFF
v_gene: TRBV30
abundance: many
d_gene: NA
j_gene: TRBJ2-1

CDR3nt: TGTGCCAGCAGCCCTGGGGGGGCGGGGAACACCGGGGAGCTGTTTTTT
CDR3aa: CASSPGGAGNTGELFF
v_gene: TRBV7-2
abundance: many
d_gene: NA
j_gene: TRBJ2-2

CDR3nt: TGTGCCAGCAGTGGAGACAGGGGGCACGGAGAGACCCAGTACTTC
CDR3aa: CASSGDRGHGETQYF
v_gene: TRBV6-1
abundance: many
d_gene: TRBD1
j_gene: TRBJ2-5

CDR3nt: TGTGCCAGCAGCTTCGGGAACCAAGAGACCCAGTACTTC
CDR3aa: CASSFGNQETQYF
v_gene: TRBV11-1
abundance: many
d_gene: NA
j_gene: TRBJ2-5

CDR3nt: TGTGCCAGCAGCTTACGGACAGGACGCTCTGGAAACACCATATATTTT
CDR3aa: CASSLRTGRSGNTIYF
v_gene: TRBV5-6
abundance: many
d_gene: TRBD1
j_gene: TRBJ1-3

CDR3nt: TGTGCCAGCAGCTTAGTGTCAGAGGGCACTGAAGCTTTCTTT
CDR3aa: CASSLVSEGTEAFF
v_gene: TRBV7-2
abundance: many
d_gene: NA
j_gene: TRBJ1-1

CDR3nt: TGTGCCTGGAGCGCCGACGACGGATCCGGGGAGCCCCAGCATTTT
CDR3aa: CAWSADDGSGEPQHF
v_gene: TRBV30
abundance: many
d_gene: NA
j_gene: TRBJ1-5

CDR3nt: TGTGCCAGCAGCTTAACCTTTCGCTACGAGCAGTACTTC
CDR3aa: CASSLTFRYEQYF
v_gene: TRBV11-2
abundance: NA
d_gene: NA
j_gene: TRBJ2-7

CDR3nt: TGTGCCAGCTCACCCGGGACAGGGATTGAGCAAGAGACCCAGTACTTC
CDR3aa: CASSPGTGIEQETQYF
v_gene: TRBV18
abundance: NA
d_gene: TRBD1
j_gene: TRBJ2-5

CDR3nt: TGCAGCGCTCGAGGAGTCGGCGCAGATACGCAGTATTTT
CDR3aa: CSARGVGADTQYF
v_gene: TRBV29-1
abundance: NA
d_gene: NA
j_gene: TRBJ2-3

CDR3nt: TGTGCCAGCAGCCTCACCGGACATCTAGAAGCTTTCTTT
CDR3aa: CASSLTGHLEAFF
v_gene: TRBV7-6
abundance: many
d_gene: NA
j_gene: TRBJ1-1

CDR3nt: TGTGCTAGCAGCTTAGGTACAGGGTTGGATACGCAGTATTTT
CDR3aa: CASSLGTGLDTQYF
v_gene: TRBV7-7
abundance: medium-sized
d_gene: NA
j_gene: TRBJ2-3

CDR3nt: TGTGCCAGCAGCGTAGCGGGAGGGGGGTACAATGAGCAGTTCTTC
CDR3aa: CASSVAGGGYNEQFF
v_gene: TRBV9
abundance: few
d_gene: TRBD2
j_gene: TRBJ2-1

CDR3nt: TGTGCCTGGAGTGGACAGGGGAATCAGCCCCAGCATTTT
CDR3aa: CAWSGQGNQPQHF
v_gene: TRBV30
abundance: many
d_gene: TRBD1
j_gene: TRBJ1-5

CDR3nt: TGTGCCAGTAGTAGACAGGGCGATACCCAGAATGAAAAACTGTTTTTT
CDR3aa: CASSRQGDTQNEKLFF
v_gene: TRBV19
abundance: many
d_gene: TRBD1
j_gene: TRBJ1-4

CDR3nt: TGTGCCAGCAGCTTACGAGCGGGAGGGGACAATGAGCAGTTCTTC
CDR3aa: CASSLRAGGDNEQFF
v_gene: TRBV11-3
abundance: few
d_gene: TRBD2
j_gene: TRBJ2-1

CDR3nt: TGTGCCAGCAGCTTAGGGGGACTAGCGGACCCCTGGGATACGCAGTATTTT
CDR3aa: CASSLGGLADPWDTQYF
v_gene: TRBV7-2
abundance: NA
d_gene: TRBD2
j_gene: TRBJ2-3

CDR3nt: TGTGCCATCAGTGATAGGGGGCTAGCGGGAGGGTACGAGCAGTACTTC
CDR3aa: CAISDRGLAGGYEQYF
v_gene: TRBV10-3
abundance: many
d_gene: TRBD2
j_gene: TRBJ2-7

CDR3nt: TGTGCCAGCAGCTTGGGGGCTTATACGTACGAGCAGTACTTC
CDR3aa: CASSLGAYTYEQYF
v_gene: TRBV5-5
abundance: many
d_gene: NA
j_gene: TRBJ2-7

CDR3nt: TGTGCCAGCAGTGATTCCAGGGCTAGGGGCACTGAAGCTTTCTTT
CDR3aa: CASSDSRARGTEAFF
v_gene: TRBV2
abundance: many
d_gene: NA
j_gene: TRBJ1-1

CDR3nt: TGTGCCAGCAGTTTGGACAGGAGCAATCAGCCCCAGCATTTT
CDR3aa: CASSLDRSNQPQHF
v_gene: TRBV2
abundance: many
d_gene: TRBD1
j_gene: TRBJ1-5

CDR3nt: TGCGCCAGCAGCTTGGAGCGGGAGGGGTACGAGCAGTACTTC
CDR3aa: CASSLEREGYEQYF
v_gene: TRBV5-1
abundance: many
d_gene: TRBD2
j_gene: TRBJ2-7

CDR3nt: TGTGCCAGCAGTTTGCTTCACTCGGACAGGGGGTTCACTGAAGCTTTCTTT
CDR3aa: CASSLLHSDRGFTEAFF
v_gene: TRBV27
abundance: many
d_gene: TRBD1
j_gene: TRBJ1-1

CDR3nt: TGTGCCAGTAGTACTCCAGGTCCTGGCTACACCTTC
CDR3aa: CASSTPGPGYTF
v_gene: TRBV19
abundance: many
d_gene: NA
j_gene: TRBJ1-2

CDR3nt: TGTGCCAGCAGCTTATCTTCGGTAGGGGGTGAGCAGTTCTTC
CDR3aa: CASSLSSVGGEQFF
v_gene: TRBV7-9
abundance: many
d_gene: NA
j_gene: TRBJ2-1

CDR3nt: TGTGCCAGCAGCCTTAGGGAGCAGTACGAGCAGTACTTC
CDR3aa: CASSLREQYEQYF
v_gene: TRBV7-8
abundance: many
d_gene: NA
j_gene: TRBJ2-7

CDR3nt: TGTGCCAGCAGCTTAACAAGGAGCTACGAGCAGTACTTC
CDR3aa: CASSLTRSYEQYF
v_gene: TRBV7-3
abundance: many
d_gene: NA
j_gene: TRBJ2-7

CDR3nt: TGTGCCAGCACCGAAAGGGGCTTATCCTACGAGCAGTACTTC
CDR3aa: CASTERGLSYEQYF
v_gene: TRBV2
abundance: many
d_gene: NA
j_gene: TRBJ2-7

CDR3nt: TGTGCCAGTAGTAAAACCGGGACTGGTTCCTACAATGAGCAGTTCTTC
CDR3aa: CASSKTGTGSYNEQFF
v_gene: TRBV19
abundance: many
d_gene: NA
j_gene: TRBJ2-1

CDR3nt: TGTGCCAGCAGCTTAGTAGGAGGGGATGAGCAGTTCTTC
CDR3aa: CASSLVGGDEQFF
v_gene: TRBV7-9
abundance: many
d_gene: NA
j_gene: TRBJ2-1

CDR3nt: TGTGCCAGCTCACCCTTGACAGGGGGGCGCACTGAAGCTTTCTTT
CDR3aa: CASSPLTGGRTEAFF
v_gene: TRBV18
abundance: many
d_gene: TRBD1
j_gene: TRBJ1-1